Here is one T cell receptor beta chain with its context. Its target is not known. Germline V gene data show CDR1 as SGDLS and CDR2 as YYNGEE. This CDR3 region has 14 residues. Trimming took 3 bases from V and 4 from J, leaving 11 bases between them. The data were obtained in a study of cytomegalovirus exposure and HLA in healthy donors. Study at large: The 95 to 150 validation repertoires and the approximately 700 first-cohort repertoires shared a platform, a later analysis reported.

The data were produced by immunoSEQ multiplex PCR, yet TCRdb's version contains in-frame clones alone and is incomplete. The table has roughly 77,000 clones, 85% to 95% seen once. Study-level results: High sensitivity and specificity were reportedly achieved when the classifier diagnosed cytomegalovirus status. Associated with cytomegalovirus, according to the listing, were 164 TCR beta chains. Most TCR sequences were uncommon, yet certain public TCRs appeared in many donors.

The sequencing sample was made of PBMCs. This TCR derives from a young woman in good health and CMV-seronegative. The chain is built from TRBV9 and TRBJ1-3; the D is unclear. CDR3 sequence (DNA): TGTGCCAGCAGCGGCGGGGAACCAGGAAACACCATATATTTT. It specifies CASSGGEPGNTIYF.